The clone carrying this T cell receptor (beta chain) was counted between two and nine times. The CDR3 runs 16 residues. The germline gives CDR1 LGHDT, CDR2 YNNKEL (reference sequence). Trimming took off 3 bases at V and 4 bases at J, with 18 bases between the two ends. The TCR beta CDR3 regions underwent amplification using RNA transcripts as the source. HTBI primers were the set used in a first-round RT-PCR of the TCR CDR3. TCRdb fed the multiplex PCR reads into MiXCR, producing one record per CDR3 protein. The data hold around 300,000 distinct CDR3 sequences, with roughly an eighth observed a single time. The sample comes from a study of T cells in Graves' hyperthyroidism and ophthalmopathy.

The V call is TRBV3-1, the J call TRBJ1-2; D remains unclear. This clonotype was sampled from a woman aged 40 to 49 with Graves' ophthalmopathy. Sequencing was done on a sample of blood. The CDR3 protein is CASSQKGIWPFYGYTF. The CDR3 nucleotides read TGTGCCAGCAGCCAGAAGGGTATCTGGCCCTTCTATGGCTACACCTTC. Using reference TRBV3-1 and TRBJ1-2 for the parts outside the CDR3, the full variable domain is DTAVSQTPKYLVTQMGNDKSIKCEQNLGHDTMYWYKQDSKKFLKIMFSYNNKELIINETVPNRFSPKSPDKAHLNLHINSLELGDSAVYFCASSQKGIWPFYGYTFGSGTRLTVV.